These 21 T cell receptor beta chains came from one sample sequenced in a study of blood T cell repertoires in COVID-19. Measured with immunoSEQ multiplex PCR; TCRdb has only the in-frame clones, and not every one. The table lists under 300,000 clones, around 81% of them singletons. Input material: peripheral blood. The receptor source for this set is a woman in her sixties with active or convalescent COVID-19.

This clone was counted only a few times. This chain joins TRBV12-3 or TRBV12-4 and TRBJ1-5, with a weak D call TRBD1 (5 bases). This CDR3 region has 12 residues. Trimming pared 6 bases from V and 6 bases from J, leaving 9 bases between. CDR3 bases: TGTGCCAGCAGCCGGGGGGGTCAGCCCCAGCATTTT. As protein: CASSRGGQPQHF.

The chain couples TRBV7-3 to TRBJ2-3; TRBD2 aligns across 8 bases. The CDR3 is 15 residues long. J was trimmed by 2 bases and V by 2 bases; bases with no gene match: 3. The germline gives CDR1 SGHTA, CDR2 FQGTGA. This CDR3 reads CASSLPSGSTDTQYF. The CDR3 coding sequence is TGTGCCAGCAGCTTACCTAGCGGGTCCACAGATACGCAGTATTTT. The complete variable domain, with remaining parts taken from reference TRBV7-3 and TRBJ2-3, reads GAGVSQTPSNKVTEKGKYVELRCDPISGHTALYWYRQSLGQGPEFLIYFQGTGAADDSGLPNDRFFAVRPEGSVSTLKIQRTERGDSAVYLCASSLPSGSTDTQYFGPGTRLTVL.

This chain uses TRBV5-6 with TRBJ2-1; no definite D call. Germline lookup yields CDR1 SGHDT and CDR2 YYEEEE. The CDR3 covers 14 residues. With 1 base removed from V and 13 bases from J, the gap between germline ends came to 18 bases. The CDR3 region is CASSLSLIRVQQFF. The CDR3 coding sequence is TGTGCCAGCAGCTTGTCCCTTATTCGGGTCCAACAGTTCTTC.

The genes are TRBV5-1 and TRBJ2-1; TRBD1 might be the D (7 bases). The V gene's germline CDR1 is SGHRS and CDR2 YFSETQ. The CDR3 totals 15 residues. Trimming cost V 6 bases and J 8 bases, with 21 bases left between them. CDR3 sequence (DNA): TGCGCCAGCAACCCCCGGGACAGAGGAGGGGATGAGCAGTTCTTC. It encodes CASNPRDRGGDEQFF.

This clone was detected only once. The chain is built from TRBV11-3 and TRBJ1-5; D gene unclear. Trimming stripped 0 bases from V and 0 bases from J, with 15 bases between. Germline assignment: CDR1 SGHNT and CDR2 YENEEA. This CDR3 spans 18 amino acids. CDR3 in DNA: TGTGCCAGCAGCTTAGAGTTCTGGCGGAGTTATAGCAATCAGCCCCAGCATTTT. This codes for CASSLEFWRSYSNQPQHF.

The rearrangement joins TRBV6-1 to TRBJ2-3; 9 bases align to TRBD2. Per germline, CDR1 MNHNS and CDR2 SASEGT. V gave up 1 base and J gave up 5 bases; unmatched junction bases: 7. This CDR3 contains 16 residues. CDR3 DNA sequence: TGTGCCAGCAGTGAAGAGCGGGGACTAGCAAGAGATACGCAGTATTTT. Translation: CASSEERGLARDTQYF.

About this clone itself: Sequence at one end of the junction differs from germline and may be a read error. The gene calls are TRBV6-1 and TRBJ1-1; the match to TRBD1 covers 9 bases. The CDR3 is 16 residues long. From germline, CDR1 is MNHNS and CDR2 SASEGT. CDR3 DNA sequence: TGTGCCAGCCGTGACAGGGGGTACGAGGTGCGCACTGAAGCTTTCTTT. It codes for CASRDRGYEVRTEAFF.

The chain has TRBV6-5 and TRBJ2-3; the D gene is possibly TRBD1 (5 bases). The ends were cut back, 4 bases at V and 5 bases at J, with 7 bases in the middle. The CDR3 runs 12 residues. Per germline, CDR1 MNHEY and CDR2 SVGAGI. The CDR3 reads CASSFQGDTQYF. CDR3 in DNA: TGTGCCAGCAGTTTCCAGGGAGATACGCAGTATTTT.

The chain links TRBV30 to TRBJ2-5; 7 nucleotides match TRBD2. The V gene's germline CDR1 is GTSNPN and CDR2 SVGIG (reference sequence). The CDR3 runs 14 residues. The V segment lost 3 bases and the J segment 4 bases; nucleotides outside the gene matches: 8. The CDR3: CAWSAGWEGETQYF. The CDR3 DNA reads TGTGCCTGGAGCGCAGGCTGGGAGGGAGAGACCCAGTACTTC.

J is TRBJ2-5 and V is TRBV3-1 (or the pseudogene TRBV3-2), with TRBD1 matching over 9 bases. The CDR3 consists of 12 residues. Trimming at V came to 3 bases and at J to 10 bases, leaving 3 bases not matched to a gene. CDR1 and CDR2 from the germline V gene are LGHDT and YNNKEL (reference sequence). The CDR3 coding sequence is TGTGCCAGCAGCCAGTCGACAGGGGGCCAGTACTTC. It encodes CASSQSTGGQYF.

The gene calls are TRBV5-8 and TRBJ1-6; D ambiguous. Deletions cut 0 bases from V and 0 bases from J, with 10 bases between. This CDR3 is built from 17 residues. In germline, CDR1 is SGHTS, CDR2 YDEGEE. CDR3 DNA: TGTGCCAGCAGCTTGGTCCAGATCAGCTCCTATAATTCACCCCTCCACTTT. This sequence encodes CASSLVQISSYNSPLHF. Supplemented by reference TRBV5-8 and TRBJ1-6, the full variable domain reads EAGVTQSPTHLIKTRGQQATLRCSPISGHTSVYWYQQALGLGLQFLLWYDEGEERNRGNFPPRFSGRQFPNYSSELNVNALELEDSALYLCASSLVQISSYNSPLHFGNGTRLTVT.

The rearrangement links TRBV27 to TRBJ2-1, with D maybe TRBD2 (5 bases). This CDR3 is built from 12 residues. Germline V gives CDR1 MNHEY, CDR2 SMNVEV (reference sequence). V was cut by 2 bases and J by 10 bases, with 9 bases left in between. CDR3 residues: CASSLPSTEQFF. CDR3 bases: TGTGCCAGCAGTTTACCTAGCACCGAGCAGTTCTTC.

This chain links TRBV5-4 with TRBJ2-1, with a tentative D call TRBD2 (7 bases). This CDR3 is built from 17 residues. V shed 2 bases and J shed 5 bases, with 20 bases lying between them. The germline CDR1 and CDR2 sequences are SGHNT and YYREEE (reference sequence). This CDR3 is CASSLDSGGAMDNEQFF. DNA for the CDR3: TGTGCCAGCAGCTTAGATAGTGGGGGGGCTATGGACAATGAGCAGTTCTTC.

This rearrangement joins TRBV6-5 to TRBJ1-6; unclear D gene. CDR3 length: 12 amino acids. Looked up from germline, CDR1 is MNHEY and CDR2 is SVGAGI. The V gene lost 0 bases and the J gene lost 14 bases, with 8 bases spanning the gap. CDR3 in amino acids: CASSYSSGTLHF. The CDR3 bases are TGTGCCAGCAGTTACTCGTCTGGCACCCTCCACTTT.

The chain links TRBV10-3 to TRBJ1-5, with unresolved D. Trimming removed 7 bases at V and 1 base at J, with 11 bases between. Germline CDR1 ENHRY, CDR2 SYGVKD. The CDR3 covers 14 residues. CDR3 amino acids: CAITQDWSNQPQHF. The CDR3 DNA sequence: TGTGCCATCACGCAGGACTGGAGCAATCAGCCCCAGCATTTT.

CDR3 in amino acids: CASSPTGGDQPQHF. The CDR3 DNA is TGTGCCAGCAGCCCTACAGGGGGGGATCAGCCCCAGCATTTT. V is TRBV3-1 (or the pseudogene TRBV3-2) and J is TRBJ1-5; 8 bases fit TRBD1. Trimming at V came to 4 bases and at J to 5 bases, leaving 4 bases not matched to a gene. This CDR3 is 14 amino acids long. CDR1 is LGHDT, CDR2 YNNKEL, per germline (reference sequence).

Worth noting for this clone: Other DNA sequences from this sample encode an identical CDR3 as well. The rearrangement joins TRBV3-1 (or the pseudogene TRBV3-2) to TRBJ2-5, with TRBD2 identical over 12 bases. CDR3 length: 15 residues. Losses at the gene ends were 1 base for V and 4 bases for J; bases not matched to a gene: 1. CDR1 and CDR2 from the germline V gene are LGHDT and YNNKEL (reference sequence). The CDR3: CASSQGGLAGETQYF. For the CDR3, the DNA is TGTGCCAGCAGCCAAGGGGGACTAGCGGGAGAGACCCAGTACTTC.

J is TRBJ1-2 and V is TRBV18; D may be TRBD1 (5 bases). Between the trimmed V and J ends, which lost 2 bases and 2 bases, there was a span of 9 bases. This CDR3 has 14 amino acids. Germline assignment: CDR1 KGHSH and CDR2 LQKENI. The CDR3 sequence is CASSPAGKNYGYTF. CDR3 coding DNA: TGTGCCAGCTCACCAGCAGGGAAAAACTATGGCTACACCTTC. Full variable domain (missing parts from reference TRBV18 and TRBJ1-2): NAGVMQNPRHLVRRRGQEARLRCSPMKGHSHVYWYRQLPEEGLKFMVYLQKENIIDESGMPKERFSAEFPKEGPSILRIQQVVRGDSAAYFCASSPAGKNYGYTFGSGTRLTVV.

A note on this clone: Different DNA sequences within this sample yield the same CDR3. V gene TRBV9 combines with J gene TRBJ2-6; D gene uncertain. Trimming took off 0 bases at V and 0 bases at J, with 4 bases between the two ends. The CDR3 has 15 residues. Per the germline V gene, CDR1 is SGDLS and CDR2 is YYNGEE. The CDR3 nucleotides read TGTGCCAGCAGCGTAGGCGGCTCTGGGGCCAACGTCCTGACTTTC. Its protein product is CASSVGGSGANVLTF.

This sequence joins TRBV27 and TRBJ1-1; D may be TRBD1 (5 bases). The V and J ends lost 1 base and 4 bases respectively, with 19 bases between them. The CDR3 loop spans 17 amino acids. Germline lookup yields CDR1 MNHEY and CDR2 SMNVEV (reference sequence). CDR3: CASSLWGLSGDTTEAFF. In DNA form, the CDR3 reads TGTGCCAGCAGTTTATGGGGCTTATCGGGGGATACCACTGAAGCTTTCTTT.

V and J are TRBV7-9 and TRBJ2-7, with 8 bases matching TRBD2. The V gene end was trimmed by 4 bases and the J gene end by 6 bases; junction bases not matched to a gene: 11. There are 15 residues in the CDR3. From germline, CDR1 is SEHNR and CDR2 FQNEAQ (reference sequence). DNA for the CDR3: TGTGCCAGCAGCTCCAGAAGCGGGGGAAGTCGCGAGCAGTACTTC. The encoded protein is CASSSRSGGSREQYF.